The 5 T cell receptor beta chains below all came from one sample that was sequenced in a study of T cells in Graves' hyperthyroidism and ophthalmopathy (dated by TCRdb to the late 2010s). The library was prepared using multiplex PCR. Data came from an Illumina HiSeq 2000. The TCR beta CDR3 regions were amplified from the RNA transcripts. For the first round of RT-PCR on the TCR CDR3, the HTBI primer set was used together with the Qiagen OneStep RT-PCR kit. Clones were called with MiXCR by TCRdb after fastp trimmed the public reads at Q25, and only in-frame beta chains were retained. Here each entry gathers all rows of one CDR3 protein and keeps the most common genes and DNA. The table for this sample lists approximately 640,000 distinct CDR3 sequences; about a sixth of them were counted only once. About 3.8% of the sample is held by the ten biggest clonotypes. Input material: blood. The receptors derive from a woman aged 25 to 39 with Graves' hyperthyroidism.

Comments on this clonotype: This may come from a read error, since a much larger clone is one base off. The CDR3 loop reads CASSRTSGIYNEQYF. In DNA form, the CDR3 reads TGTGCCAGCAGTCGGACTAGCGGGATCTACAATGAGCAGTACTTC. The V gene is TRBV6-1, the J gene TRBJ2-7; 12 bases line up with TRBD2. Germline CDR1 MNHNS, CDR2 SASEGT. With V trimmed by 5 bases and J by 7 bases, 9 bases remained unmatched. The CDR3 length is 15 residues.

This clonotype occurred many times. The gene calls are TRBV6-2 or TRBV6-3 and TRBJ2-5; possibly TRBD1 for D (6 bases). CDR3 length equals 15 residues. Per the germline V gene, CDR1 is MNHEY and CDR2 is SVGEGT. V was shortened by 2 bases and J by 5 bases, with 15 bases between the two germline ends. The CDR3 is CASSYGGTSRETQYF. CDR3 in DNA: TGTGCCAGCAGTTACGGTGGGACATCGCGGGAGACCCAGTACTTC.

The chain couples TRBV30 to TRBJ1-5; TRBD1 might be the D (5 bases). The CDR3 consists of 13 residues. CDR1 and CDR2 (germline): GTSNPN, SVGIG (reference sequence). V was shortened by 2 bases and J by 5 bases, with 10 bases between the two germline ends. CDR3 nucleotides: TGTGCCTGGAGTCTAAGGGGCGATCAGCCCCAGCATTTT. Translation gives CAWSLRGDQPQHF.

The V call is TRBV30, the J call TRBJ2-5; D gene unclear. Germline loops: CDR1 GTSNPN, CDR2 SVGIG (reference sequence). The CDR3 length is 11 residues. Trimming took 3 bases from V and 5 from J, leaving 7 bases between them. The CDR3 loop reads CAWSQEETQYF. In DNA, the CDR3 is TGTGCCTGGAGCCAGGAGGAGACCCAGTACTTC. Full variable domain (outside the CDR3, taken from reference TRBV30 and TRBJ2-5): SQTIHQWPATLVQPVGSPLSLECTVEGTSNPNLYWYRQAAGRGLQLLFYSVGIGQISSEVPQNLSASRPQDRQFILSSKKLLLSDSGFYLCAWSQEETQYFGPGTRLLVL.

This clonotype has ten or more counts. The chain carries TRBV4-1 and TRBJ2-7; possible D gene TRBD1, 5 bases. Trimming took off 6 bases at V and 6 bases at J, with 18 bases between the two ends. CDR1 and CDR2 from the germline V gene are MGHRA and YSYEKL. This CDR3 is built from 14 residues. The chain's CDR3 is CASRKILGEFEQYF. The CDR3 DNA sequence: TGCGCCAGCAGAAAGATCTTAGGGGAATTCGAGCAGTACTTC.